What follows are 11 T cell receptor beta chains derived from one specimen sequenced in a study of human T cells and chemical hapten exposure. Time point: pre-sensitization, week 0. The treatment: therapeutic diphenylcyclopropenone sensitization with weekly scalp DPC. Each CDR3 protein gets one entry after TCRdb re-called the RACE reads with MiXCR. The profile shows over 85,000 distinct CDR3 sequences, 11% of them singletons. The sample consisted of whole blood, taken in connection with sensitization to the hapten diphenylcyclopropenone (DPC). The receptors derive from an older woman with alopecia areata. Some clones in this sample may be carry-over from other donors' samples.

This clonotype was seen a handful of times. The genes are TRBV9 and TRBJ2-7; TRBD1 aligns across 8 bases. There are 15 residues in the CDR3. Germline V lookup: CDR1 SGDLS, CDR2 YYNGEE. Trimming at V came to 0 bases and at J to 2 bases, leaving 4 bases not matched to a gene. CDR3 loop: CASSVGPDRAYEQYF. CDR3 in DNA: TGTGCCAGCAGCGTAGGCCCGGACAGGGCCTACGAGCAGTACTTC.

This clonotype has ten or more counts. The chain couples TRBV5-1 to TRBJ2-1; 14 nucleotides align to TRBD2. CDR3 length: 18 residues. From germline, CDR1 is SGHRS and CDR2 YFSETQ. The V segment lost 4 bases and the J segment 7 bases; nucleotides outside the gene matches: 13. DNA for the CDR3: TGCGCCAGCAGCCCAATAATGCCGACTAGCGGGGGGGCAAATGAGCAGTTCTTC. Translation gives CASSPIMPTSGGANEQFF.

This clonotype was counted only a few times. The CDR3 sequence is CSVEDRVSYEQYF. The CDR3 DNA reads TGCAGCGTTGAGGACAGGGTATCCTACGAGCAGTACTTC. This chain links TRBV29-1 with TRBJ2-7, with TRBD1 matching 8 bases. Unmatched junction bases numbered 2, after V lost 3 bases and J lost 1 base. CDR1 and CDR2 (germline): SQVTM, ANQGSEA. This CDR3 is 13 amino acids long.

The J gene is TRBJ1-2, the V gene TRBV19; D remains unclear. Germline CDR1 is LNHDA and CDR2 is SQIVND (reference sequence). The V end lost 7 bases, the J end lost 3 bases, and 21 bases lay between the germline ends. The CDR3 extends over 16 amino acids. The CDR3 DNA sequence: TGTGCCAGTATGTTAGAGGGATTGGTCTTCCACTATGGCTACACCTTC. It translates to CASMLEGLVFHYGYTF. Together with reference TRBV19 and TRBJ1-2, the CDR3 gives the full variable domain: DGGITQSPKYLFRKEGQNVTLSCEQNLNHDAMYWYRQDPGQGLRLIYYSQIVNDFQKGDIAEGYSVSREKKESFPLTVTSAQKNPTAFYLCASMLEGLVFHYGYTFGSGTRLTVV.

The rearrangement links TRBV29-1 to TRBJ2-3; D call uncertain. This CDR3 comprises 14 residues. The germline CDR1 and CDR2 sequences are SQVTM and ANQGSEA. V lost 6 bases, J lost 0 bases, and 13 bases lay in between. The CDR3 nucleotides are TGCAGCGTGGAGCCCCCGGGCAGCACAGATACGCAGTATTTT. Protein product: CSVEPPGSTDTQYF.

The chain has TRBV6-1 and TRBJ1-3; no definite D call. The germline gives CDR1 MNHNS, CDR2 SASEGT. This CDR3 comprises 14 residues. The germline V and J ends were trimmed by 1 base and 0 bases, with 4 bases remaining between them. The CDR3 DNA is TGTGCCAGCAGTGAAGAGTCCTCTGGAAACACCATATATTTT. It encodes CASSEESSGNTIYF.

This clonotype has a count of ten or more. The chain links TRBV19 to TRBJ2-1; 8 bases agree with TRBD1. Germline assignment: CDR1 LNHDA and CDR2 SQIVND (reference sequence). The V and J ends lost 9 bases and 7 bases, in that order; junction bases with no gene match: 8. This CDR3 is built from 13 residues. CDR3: CASSLTGVNEQFF. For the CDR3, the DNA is TGTGCCAGCTCTTTGACAGGGGTTAATGAGCAGTTCTTC.

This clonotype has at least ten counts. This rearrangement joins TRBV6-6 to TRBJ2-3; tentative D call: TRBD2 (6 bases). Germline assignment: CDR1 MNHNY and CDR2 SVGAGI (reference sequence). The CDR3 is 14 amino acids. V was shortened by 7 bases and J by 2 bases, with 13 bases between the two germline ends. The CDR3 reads CASKEEGITDTQYF. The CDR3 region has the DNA TGTGCCAGCAAGGAGGAGGGCATCACAGATACGCAGTATTTT.

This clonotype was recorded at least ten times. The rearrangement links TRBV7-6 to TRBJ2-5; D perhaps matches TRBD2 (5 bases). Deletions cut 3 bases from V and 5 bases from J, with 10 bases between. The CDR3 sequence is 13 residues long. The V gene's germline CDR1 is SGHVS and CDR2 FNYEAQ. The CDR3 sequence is CASSFGVAETQYF. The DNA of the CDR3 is TGTGCCAGCAGCTTCGGGGTCGCCGAGACCCAGTACTTC.

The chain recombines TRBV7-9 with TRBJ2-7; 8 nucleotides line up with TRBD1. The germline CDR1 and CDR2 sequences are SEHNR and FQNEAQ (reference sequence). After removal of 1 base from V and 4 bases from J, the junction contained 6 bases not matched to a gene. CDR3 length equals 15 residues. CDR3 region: CASSLGPGQAYEQYF. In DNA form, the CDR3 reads TGTGCCAGCAGCTTAGGCCCGGGACAGGCTTACGAGCAGTACTTC.

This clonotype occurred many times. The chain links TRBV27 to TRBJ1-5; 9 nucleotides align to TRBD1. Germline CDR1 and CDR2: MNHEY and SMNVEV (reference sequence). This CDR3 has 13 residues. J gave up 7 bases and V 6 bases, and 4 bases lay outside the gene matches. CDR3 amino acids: CASRDRGGQPQHF. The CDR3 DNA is TGTGCCAGCAGGGACAGGGGCGGACAGCCCCAGCATTTT.